Listed below are T cell receptor beta chains from one sample, sequenced in a study of cytomegalovirus exposure and HLA in healthy donors. Measured with immunoSEQ multiplex PCR; TCRdb has only the in-frame clones, and not every one. This sample yields roughly 200,000 clones, of which 70% to 90% are seen a single time; roughly 0.33% belongs to the top ten. What was sequenced was PBMCs. Every receptor here comes from a woman aged 25 to 39 in good health and CMV-seronegative. CDR3s include the opening cysteine and the closing phenylalanine or tryptophan. D genes are given only for firm matches. Clone size appears in some rows only: once, few, many, or a class for an expanded clone.

D gene	J gene	V gene	clone size	CDR3 protein	CDR3 DNA
NA	TRBJ2-5	TRBV7-6	NA	CASSLGWGGPETQYF	TGTGCCAGCAGCTTAGGTTGGGGGGGCCCAGAGACCCAGTACTTC
TRBD2	TRBJ2-1	TRBV7-3	NA	CASSSLAPSSYNEQFF	TGTGCCAGCAGCTCACTAGCGCCGAGCTCCTACAATGAGCAGTTCTTC
TRBD1	TRBJ2-7	TRBV6-6	NA	CASSYPGQGTHEQYF	TGTGCCAGCAGTTACCCCGGACAGGGGACCCACGAGCAGTACTTC
TRBD1	TRBJ1-6	TRBV28	NA	CASSLLRQGNSPLHF	TGTGCCAGCAGCCTCCTTCGACAGGGTAATTCACCCCTCCACTTT
TRBD2	TRBJ2-7	TRBV27	NA	CASSLSGLAGRDEQYF	TGTGCCAGCAGTTTATCGGGACTAGCGGGACGCGACGAGCAGTACTTC
TRBD2	TRBJ2-5	TRBV6-5	NA	CASRPRTSGGETQYF	TGTGCCAGCAGACCTAGGACTAGCGGGGGTGAGACCCAGTACTTC
NA	TRBJ1-1	TRBV19	NA	CASSDSEAFF	TGTGCCAGTAGTGACAGTGAAGCTTTCTTT
NA	TRBJ2-7	TRBV4-2	NA	CASSQDGGNYEQYF	TGTGCCAGCAGCCAAGATGGGGGGAACTACGAGCAGTACTTC
NA	TRBJ1-5	TRBV15	NA	CATSSGTNPYSNQPQHF	TGTGCCACCAGCAGTGGCACTAACCCTTATAGCAATCAGCCCCAGCATTTT
NA	TRBJ1-4	TRBV19	NA	CASSISGFGGKLFF	TGTGCCAGTAGTATTAGTGGGTTTGGAGGAAAACTGTTTTTT
NA	TRBJ2-3	TRBV11-2	NA	CASSLGQSTDTQYF	TGTGCCAGCAGCCTCGGACAGAGCACAGATACGCAGTATTTT
NA	TRBJ2-7	TRBV28	NA	CASSFRGRGEQYF	TGTGCCAGCAGTTTCCGTGGCCGGGGGGAGCAGTACTTC
TRBD1	TRBJ2-3	TRBV5-6	NA	CASRFRTGLTDTQYF	TGTGCCAGCAGGTTTAGGACAGGGCTCACAGATACGCAGTATTTT
NA	TRBJ2-7	TRBV6-5	NA	CASSTGSEQYF	TGTGCCAGCAGTACAGGGTCCGAGCAGTACTTC
NA	TRBJ1-3	TRBV4-1	NA	CASSQDGVTVLGNTIYF	TGCGCCAGCAGCCAAGATGGAGTGACAGTCCTTGGAAACACCATATATTTT
NA	TRBJ2-7	TRBV27	NA	CASSLTPLCCGGKAYEQYF	TGTGCCAGCAGTTTAACCCCACTTTGCTGCGGGGGCAAGGCCTACGAGCAGTACTTC
TRBD2	TRBJ2-7	TRBV5-6	NA	CASSPGGTWGYEQYF	TGTGCCAGCAGCCCCGGGGGGACCTGGGGCTACGAGCAGTACTTC
NA	TRBJ1-3	TRBV18	NA	CASSPRVTGRSGNTIYF	TGTGCCAGCTCACCACGAGTCACAGGCCGCTCTGGAAACACCATATATTTT
NA	TRBJ1-3	TRBV4-1	NA	CASSQKGSSGNTIYF	TGCGCCAGCAGCCAAAAAGGGAGCTCTGGAAACACCATATATTTT
TRBD1	TRBJ2-3	TRBV7-8	NA	CASSPSGTGVSADTQYF	TGTGCCAGCAGCCCATCCGGGACAGGGGTTAGCGCAGATACGCAGTATTTT
TRBD1	TRBJ2-3	TRBV7-3	NA	CASSRTGGKDTQYF	TGTGCCAGCAGCCGGACAGGGGGCAAAGATACGCAGTATTTT
NA	TRBJ2-5	TRBV5-1	NA	CASSLVVRETQYF	TGCGCCAGCAGCCTAGTGGTTCGGGAGACCCAGTACTTC
NA	TRBJ2-5	TRBV2	NA	CASSPRGETQYF	TGTGCCAGCAGTCCCAGGGGAGAGACCCAGTACTTC
NA	TRBJ2-1	TRBV2	NA	CASRGSGQANEQFF	TGTGCCAGCAGGGGTTCGGGACAAGCCAATGAGCAGTTCTTC
NA	TRBJ1-1	TRBV5-6	few	CASSLAQNTEAFF	TGTGCCAGCAGCTTGGCCCAGAACACTGAAGCTTTCTTT
NA	TRBJ1-1	TRBV28	NA	CASTNTGNTEAFF	TGTGCCAGCACTAACACAGGGAACACTGAAGCTTTCTTT
TRBD1	TRBJ2-5	TRBV5-1	NA	CASSSQGARETQYF	TGCGCCAGCAGCTCACAGGGGGCAAGAGAGACCCAGTACTTC
NA	TRBJ2-7	TRBV18	NA	CASSPPVRDSYEQYF	TGTGCCAGCTCACCACCGGTCAGGGACTCCTACGAGCAGTACTTC
NA	TRBJ2-7	TRBV6-5	NA	CASRPGVVYEQYF	TGTGCCAGCAGACCCGGGGTGGTCTACGAGCAGTACTTC
NA	TRBJ1-3	TRBV28	once	CASSSRGFSGNTIYF	TGTGCCAGCAGTTCTCGGGGGTTCTCTGGAAACACCATATATTTT
TRBD2	TRBJ2-1	TRBV11-2	NA	CASSLVGGSPYNEQFF	TGTGCCAGCAGCTTAGTGGGGGGGAGTCCCTACAATGAGCAGTTCTTC
NA	TRBJ2-1	TRBV11-2	NA	CASSLDRRNEQFF	TGTGCCAGCAGCTTAGACAGGCGCAATGAGCAGTTCTTC
TRBD1	TRBJ1-4	TRBV30	few	CAWSFTRQGGEKLFF	TGTGCCTGGAGTTTCACCCGACAGGGAGGCGAAAAACTGTTTTTT
NA	TRBJ1-2	TRBV5-1	NA	CASSSGQTDNYGYTF	TGCGCCAGCAGCTCTGGACAGACTGATAACTATGGCTACACCTTC
NA	TRBJ1-1	TRBV2	many	CASSEKFLRAEAFF	TGTGCCAGCAGTGAAAAGTTCCTGAGGGCTGAAGCTTTCTTT
NA	TRBJ2-7	TRBV6-5	once	CASRSLDRSYEQYF	TGTGCCAGCAGATCCCTCGACAGGAGTTACGAGCAGTACTTC
NA	TRBJ2-7	TRBV29-1	NA	CSGAGVEGDEQYF	TGCAGCGGTGCAGGGGTTGAGGGGGACGAGCAGTACTTC
TRBD1	TRBJ2-2	TRBV29-1	once	CSVEGTGGSTGELFF	TGCAGCGTTGAGGGGACAGGGGGCAGCACCGGGGAGCTGTTTTTT
TRBD1	TRBJ1-2	TRBV2	few	CASSAGQEGYGYTF	TGTGCCAGCAGCGCCGGACAGGAGGGATATGGCTACACCTTC
NA	TRBJ1-5	TRBV2	NA	CASSDRDTSQPQHF	TGTGCCAGCAGTGATAGGGACACCTCTCAGCCCCAGCATTTT
TRBD2	TRBJ2-7	TRBV6-1	NA	CASSSVRGTGEQYF	TGTGCCAGCAGTTCAGTGCGGGGGACTGGGGAGCAGTACTTC
NA	TRBJ1-2	TRBV6-6	NA	CASSLAVDYGYTF	TGTGCCAGCAGTTTAGCGGTTGACTATGGCTACACCTTC
TRBD2	TRBJ2-6	TRBV19	few	CASSRDGGISGANVLTF	TGTGCCAGTAGCCGGGACGGGGGGATCTCTGGGGCCAACGTCCTGACTTTC
NA	TRBJ1-1	TRBV25-1	NA	CASSQSLKNTEAFF	TGTGCCAGCAGTCAAAGCCTCAAGAACACTGAAGCTTTCTTT
TRBD2	TRBJ2-1	TRBV27	NA	CASLWTSGAIGEQFF	TGTGCCAGCCTCTGGACTAGCGGGGCGATAGGGGAGCAGTTCTTC
TRBD1	TRBJ1-3	TRBV28	NA	CASSLYLSRGRNTIYF	TGTGCCAGCAGTTTATACCTGTCCAGGGGGAGGAACACCATATATTTT
NA	TRBJ2-5	TRBV5-6	NA	CASSFLAKIETQYF	TGTGCCAGCAGCTTTTTAGCTAAGATAGAGACCCAGTACTTC
NA	TRBJ1-2	TRBV18	NA	CASSSGLNYGYTF	TGTGCCAGCTCATCAGGACTGAACTATGGCTACACCTTC
TRBD1	TRBJ1-2	TRBV27	NA	CASRRQGAIYGYTF	TGTGCCAGCAGGAGACAGGGGGCGATCTATGGCTACACCTTC
NA	TRBJ2-4	TRBV6-1	once	CASSEVSGTRDIQYF	TGTGCCAGCAGTGAAGTATCCGGGACAAGGGACATTCAGTACTTC
TRBD2	TRBJ2-7	TRBV4-2	NA	CASSQDIGEGSYEQYF	TGTGCCAGCAGCCAAGACATTGGGGAGGGTTCCTACGAGCAGTACTTC
TRBD2	TRBJ2-3	TRBV27	NA	CASSLQTSRSTDTQYF	TGTGCCAGCAGTCTACAGACTAGCAGATCCACAGATACGCAGTATTTT
NA	TRBJ2-7	TRBV18	NA	CASSPSGGFSSTYEQYF	TGTGCCAGCTCACCCAGTGGGGGCTTCTCTTCCACCTACGAGCAGTACTTC
TRBD1	TRBJ2-4	TRBV18	NA	CASSPMYGDRVKYIQYF	TGTGCCAGCTCCCCGATGTACGGGGACAGGGTAAAATACATTCAGTACTTC
TRBD1	TRBJ1-3	TRBV7-8	NA	CASSWTGGSGNTIYF	TGTGCCAGCAGCTGGACAGGGGGAAGTGGAAACACCATATATTTT